This TCR beta chain was found in a study of cytomegalovirus exposure and HLA in healthy donors. Findings and limits, study-wide: The analysis excluded some indistinguishable V segments, including TRBV6-2 and TRBV6-3. Reportedly, cytomegalovirus status was diagnosed with high sensitivity and specificity.

About this clone: Its antigen is still unknown.

V was pared by 0 bases and J by 6 bases, with 14 bases between. This CDR3 region has 14 residues. The germline gives CDR1 SQVTM, CDR2 ANQGSEA. The PCR had 60 Vbeta and 13 Jbeta primers. The data were produced by immunoSEQ multiplex PCR, yet TCRdb's version contains in-frame clones alone and is incomplete. The sample consists of about 160,000 clones, 80% to 85% of them appearing once. This sequence originates from a girl aged 2-10 years in good health and CMV-seropositive. The J gene is TRBJ1-1, the V gene TRBV29-1, with D possibly matching TRBD1 (5 bases). Sequencing used PBMCs. The CDR3 spells CSVEESAGKAEAFF. CDR3 coding DNA: TGCAGCGTTGAAGAGAGCGCAGGGAAGGCTGAAGCTTTCTTT. The full variable domain, its missing parts supplied by reference TRBV29-1 and TRBJ1-1, is SAVISQKPSRDICQRGTSLTIQCQVDSQVTMMFWYRQQPGQSLTLIATANQGSEATYESGFVIDKFPISRPNLTFSTLTVSNMSPEDSSIYLCSVEESAGKAEAFFGQGTRLTVV.